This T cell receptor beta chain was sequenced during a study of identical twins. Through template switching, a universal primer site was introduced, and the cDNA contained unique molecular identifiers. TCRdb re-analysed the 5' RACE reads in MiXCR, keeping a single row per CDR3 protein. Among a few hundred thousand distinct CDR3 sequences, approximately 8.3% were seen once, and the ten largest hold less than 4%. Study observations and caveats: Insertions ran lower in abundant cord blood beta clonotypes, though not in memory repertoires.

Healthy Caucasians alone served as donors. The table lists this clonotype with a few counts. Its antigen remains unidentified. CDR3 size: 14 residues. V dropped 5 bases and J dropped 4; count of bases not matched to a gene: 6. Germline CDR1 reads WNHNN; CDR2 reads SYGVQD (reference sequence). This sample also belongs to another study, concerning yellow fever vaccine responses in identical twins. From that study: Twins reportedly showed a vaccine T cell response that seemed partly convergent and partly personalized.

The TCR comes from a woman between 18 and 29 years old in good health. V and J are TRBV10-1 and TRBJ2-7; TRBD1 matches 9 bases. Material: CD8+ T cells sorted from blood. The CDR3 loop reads CASSTGTGFYEQYF. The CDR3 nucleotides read TGCGCCAGCAGTACCGGGACAGGGTTTTACGAGCAGTACTTC.